The rows below give T cell receptor beta chains drawn from one sample of a study of cytomegalovirus exposure and HLA in healthy donors. Assay used: immunoSEQ multiplex PCR; TCRdb lists only in-frame clones, some missing. Of 85,000 to 100,000 clones listed, roughly 75% are singletons. Material: PBMCs. The origin of the receptors is an older woman in good health and CMV-seronegative. Both conserved end residues are part of each CDR3. Fields, in order: V gene, D gene, J gene, clone size, CDR3 protein, CDR3 DNA. D genes are given only for firm matches. Part of the rows lack a size; the others show once, few, many or a class for expanded clones.

TRBV4-3	TRBD1	TRBJ1-1	.	CASSRETGGVGTEAFF	TGCGCCAGCAGCCGGGAGACAGGGGGCGTCGGCACTGAAGCTTTCTTT
TRBV13	TRBD2	TRBJ2-1	.	CASSFSGRSVYNKQFF	TGTGCCAGCAGCTTTAGCGGGAGATCCGTCTACAATAAGCAGTTCTTC
TRBV7-2	.	TRBJ1-2	.	CASSLAIQGHYGYTF	TGTGCCAGCAGCTTAGCGATCCAGGGCCACTATGGCTACACCTTC
TRBV4-3	.	TRBJ1-1	once	CASSQVSQGGTEAFF	TGCGCCAGCAGCCAAGTCTCACAGGGTGGTACTGAAGCTTTCTTT
TRBV10-3	TRBD1	TRBJ1-5	.	CAISESLGQGAQHF	TGTGCCATCAGTGAGTCTCTCGGACAGGGGGCCCAGCATTTT
TRBV6-6	TRBD1	TRBJ2-4	.	CASPPEGTGALDIQYF	TGTGCCAGCCCCCCCGAGGGGACAGGGGCCTTGGACATTCAGTACTTC
TRBV11-2	TRBD2	TRBJ2-1	.	CASSLTALIAGVNEQFF	TGTGCCAGCAGCTTGACGGCCCTTATAGCGGGAGTCAATGAGCAGTTCTTC
TRBV6-6	.	TRBJ2-1	.	CASSSSEKYYNEQFF	TGTGCCAGCAGTTCTAGCGAGAAATACTACAATGAGCAGTTCTTC
TRBV4-3	.	TRBJ2-5	few	CASSQGALGGLETQYF	TGCGCCAGCAGCCAGGGGGCCCTGGGGGGGCTGGAGACCCAGTACTTC
TRBV11-2	.	TRBJ1-2	few	CASSLTGNGYGYTF	TGTGCCAGCAGCCTTACGGGGAATGGCTATGGCTACACCTTC
TRBV7-2	.	TRBJ2-7	.	CASSLGVTNEQYF	TGTGCCAGCAGCTTAGGTGTCACAAACGAGCAGTACTTC
TRBV5-6	TRBD1	TRBJ1-6	.	CASSSDRDRNSPLHF	TGTGCCAGCAGCTCCGACAGGGATCGGAATTCACCCCTCCACTTT
TRBV7-9	.	TRBJ2-6	.	CASSLRGSGFSGANVLTF	TGTGCCAGCAGCTTAAGGGGTAGCGGTTTCTCTGGGGCCAACGTCCTGACTTTC
TRBV2	TRBD1	TRBJ1-6	.	CASRVDRERSPLHF	TGTGCCAGCAGGGTCGACAGGGAGCGGTCACCCCTCCACTTT
TRBV5-1	TRBD2	TRBJ2-7	once	CASSASGSSYEQYF	TGCGCCAGCAGCGCTAGCGGGAGCTCCTACGAGCAGTACTTC
TRBV5-1	.	TRBJ1-1	.	CASQDGGAEAFF	TGCGCCAGTCAAGACGGGGGGGCTGAAGCTTTCTTT
TRBV18	TRBD1	TRBJ2-5	.	CASSPGTGGQETQYF	TGTGCCAGCTCACCGGGGACAGGGGGACAAGAGACCCAGTACTTC
TRBV27	.	TRBJ2-2	.	CASSNPRAGELFF	TGTGCCAGCAGTAACCCCCGGGCCGGGGAGCTGTTTTTT
TRBV27	.	TRBJ2-7	.	CASSLSRVSEQYF	TGTGCCAGCAGTTTATCGAGGGTTAGCGAGCAGTACTTC
TRBV9	TRBD1	TRBJ1-1	few	CASSATGGSAFF	TGTGCCAGCAGCGCAACAGGGGGCTCGGCTTTCTTT
TRBV7-2	TRBD2	TRBJ2-1	.	CASSLRNPNVAGVGVEQFF	TGTGCCAGCAGCTTACGAAACCCGAATGTAGCGGGAGTAGGCGTTGAGCAGTTCTTC
TRBV30	.	TRBJ1-5	.	CAWSPVVGGATGNQPQHF	TGTGCCTGGAGTCCCGTCGTTGGAGGGGCAACGGGCAATCAGCCCCAGCATTTT
TRBV19	TRBD2	TRBJ2-1	.	CASSIRGASGGKGEQFF	TGTGCCAGTAGTATAAGGGGGGCTAGCGGGGGGAAGGGTGAGCAGTTCTTC
TRBV19	.	TRBJ2-1	.	CASSIGPGTSYNEQFF	TGTGCCAGTAGTATAGGGCCAGGTACCTCCTACAATGAGCAGTTCTTC
TRBV10-2	TRBD2	TRBJ2-1	.	CASSERLAGVNEQFF	TGCGCCAGCAGTGAGAGGTTAGCGGGAGTTAATGAGCAGTTCTTC
TRBV5-6	.	TRBJ2-3	.	CASSSDRTQKGVTDTQYF	TGTGCCAGCAGCTCCGACCGGACACAAAAGGGGGTTACTGATACGCAGTATTTT
TRBV19	.	TRBJ1-5	once	CASSPVEVSNQPQHF	TGTGCCAGTAGTCCCGTCGAGGTTAGCAATCAGCCCCAGCATTTT
TRBV4-1	.	TRBJ1-2	.	CASSHPRQDFYGYTF	TGCGCCAGCAGCCACCCTAGACAGGACTTCTATGGCTACACCTTC
TRBV5-1	.	TRBJ1-4	.	CASSLSGSSANEKLFF	TGCGCCAGCAGCTTGTCGGGAAGCTCCGCTAATGAAAAACTGTTTTTT
TRBV4-3	TRBD1	TRBJ2-7	.	CASSQLQGAYEQYF	TGCGCCAGCAGCCAACTACAGGGGGCTTACGAGCAGTACTTC
TRBV5-1	.	TRBJ1-2	.	CASSQRVAANYGYTF	TGCGCCAGCAGTCAACGGGTGGCGGCCAACTATGGCTACACCTTC
TRBV2	TRBD1	TRBJ2-3	.	CASSGQGGSDTQYF	TGTGCCAGCAGTGGACAGGGGGGGTCAGATACGCAGTATTTT
TRBV25-1	.	TRBJ2-7	.	CASSEQGRVYEQYF	TGTGCCAGCAGTGAACAAGGGCGGGTCTACGAGCAGTACTTC
TRBV7-6	TRBD1	TRBJ2-7	.	CASSADRGLTYEQYF	TGTGCCAGCAGCGCTGACAGGGGCCTGACCTACGAGCAGTACTTC
TRBV15	.	TRBJ2-1	few	CATSRARIGNEQFF	TGTGCCACCAGCAGAGCTAGAATCGGCAATGAGCAGTTCTTC
TRBV29-1	.	TRBJ2-2	.	CSVEDVAPGELFF	TGCAGCGTTGAAGATGTAGCCCCCGGGGAGCTGTTTTTT
TRBV6-5	TRBD1	TRBJ1-3	.	CASSTRQGYTNTIYF	TGTGCCAGCAGTACTCGACAGGGTTATACGAACACCATATATTTT
TRBV12-5	TRBD1	TRBJ1-1	.	CASGLQVRTGFRMNTEAFF	TGTGCTAGTGGTTTGCAGGTTCGGACAGGGTTTCGCATGAACACTGAAGCTTTCTTT
TRBV4-3	TRBD1	TRBJ2-1	few	CASSPGTGVSFF	TGCGCCAGCAGCCCCGGGACAGGGGTTTCGTTCTTC
TRBV29-1	TRBD2	TRBJ2-5	few	CSLAGGEETQYF	TGCAGCTTAGCGGGGGGAGAGGAGACCCAGTACTTC
TRBV5-4	TRBD1	TRBJ1-1	.	CASSTLTGGNEAFF	TGTGCCAGCAGCACCCTGACAGGGGGTAATGAAGCTTTCTTT
TRBV6-1	.	TRBJ2-7	.	CASSVRQHRDSAYEQYF	TGTGCCAGCAGTGTCAGACAGCACCGGGACTCAGCCTACGAGCAGTACTTC
TRBV7-9	.	TRBJ2-2	.	CASSPLAATGELFF	TGTGCCAGCAGCCCTCTCGCGGCCACCGGGGAGCTGTTTTTT
TRBV7-2	.	TRBJ1-2	.	CASSPMAYGYTF	TGTGCCAGCAGCCCCATGGCCTATGGCTACACCTTC
TRBV7-9	.	TRBJ1-2	.	CASSLEGSLGYTF	TGTGCCAGCAGCTTAGAAGGGAGTCTTGGCTACACCTTC
TRBV4-3	.	TRBJ1-5	.	CASSQDERNQPQHF	TGCGCCAGCAGCCAAGACGAGAGAAATCAGCCCCAGCATTTT
TRBV28	TRBD2	TRBJ2-5	once	CASSGAGGAETQYF	TGTGCCAGCAGTGGGGCGGGGGGCGCGGAGACCCAGTACTTC
TRBV28	.	TRBJ2-7	once	CASSSGTLSYEQYF	TGTGCCAGCAGTTCCGGGACTCTCTCCTACGAGCAGTACTTC
TRBV4-3	TRBD1	TRBJ1-5	few	CASSHRQGANQPQHF	TGCGCCAGCAGCCACAGACAGGGGGCGAATCAGCCCCAGCATTTT
TRBV25-1	.	TRBJ1-1	.	CASSEWEGRYTEAFF	TGTGCCAGCAGTGAATGGGAGGGGCGGTACACTGAAGCTTTCTTT